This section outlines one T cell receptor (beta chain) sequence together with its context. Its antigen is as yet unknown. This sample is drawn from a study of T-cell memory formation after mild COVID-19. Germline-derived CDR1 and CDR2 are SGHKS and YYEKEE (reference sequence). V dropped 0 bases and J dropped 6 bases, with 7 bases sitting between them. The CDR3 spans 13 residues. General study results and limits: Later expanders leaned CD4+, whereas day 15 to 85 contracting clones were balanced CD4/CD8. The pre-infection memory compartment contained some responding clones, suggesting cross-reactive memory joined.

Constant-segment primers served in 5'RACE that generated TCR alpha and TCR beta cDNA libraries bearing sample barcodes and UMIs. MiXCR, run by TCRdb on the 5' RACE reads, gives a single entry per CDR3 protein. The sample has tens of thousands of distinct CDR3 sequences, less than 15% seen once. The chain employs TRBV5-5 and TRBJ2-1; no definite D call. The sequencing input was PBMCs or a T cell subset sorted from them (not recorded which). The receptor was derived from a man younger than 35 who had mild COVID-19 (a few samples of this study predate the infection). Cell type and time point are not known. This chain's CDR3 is CASSLGLVNEQFF. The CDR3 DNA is TGTGCCAGCAGCTTGGGGCTAGTCAATGAGCAGTTCTTC.